Shown below are 28 T cell receptor beta chains from a single sample sequenced in a study of cytomegalovirus exposure and HLA in healthy donors (dated by TCRdb to about 2017). The library relied on the immunoSEQ multiplex PCR assay. TCRdb took this table from immuneACCESS and kept in-frame rearrangements with V and J called. Such tables lack part of the clones; where checked against another copy, unresolved V genes explain under half of the gap, and the rest is unexplained. The sample table records about 98,000 clones; over 85% of these occur just once. The ten largest account for 0.89% of the sample. Material for sequencing was PBMCs. Receptors were obtained from a woman aged 18 to 35 in good health and CMV-seronegative.

This sequence joins TRBV4-2 and TRBJ2-2; D perhaps matches TRBD2 (6 bases). V dropped 0 bases and J dropped 1 base, with 9 bases sitting between them. The CDR3 loop spans 16 amino acids. Germline CDR1 and CDR2: LGHNA and YNFKEQ. CDR3 DNA sequence: TGTGCCAGCAGCCAAGAAACGGGGGTGAACACCGGGGAGCTGTTTTTT. Encoded protein: CASSQETGVNTGELFF.

V gene TRBV2 combines with J gene TRBJ1-1; possibly TRBD1 for D (5 bases). CDR1 is SNHLY and CDR2 is FYNNEI in the germline V gene. V lost 10 bases and J 6 bases, leaving 24 bases between the germline ends. This CDR3 is built from 15 residues. The CDR3 protein is CATQTEDNGLPEAFF. The CDR3 DNA sequence: TGTGCCACCCAAACCGAGGACAATGGCTTGCCTGAAGCTTTCTTT.

This rearrangement joins TRBV11-2 to TRBJ2-5, with TRBD2 matching over 12 bases. J gave up 5 bases and V 2 bases, and 9 bases lay outside the gene matches. The CDR3 is 17 amino acids. Germline V gene data show CDR1 as SGHAT and CDR2 as FQNNGV. CDR3 nucleotide sequence: TGTGCCAGCAGCTTAAAAGTGACTAGCGGGAGCAGGGAGACCCAGTACTTC. It encodes CASSLKVTSGSRETQYF.

The chain uses TRBV5-6 and TRBJ2-3; D is ambiguous. The CDR3 covers 13 residues. With 5 bases removed from V and 3 bases from J, the gap between germline ends came to 10 bases. Germline CDR1 reads SGHDT; CDR2 reads YYEEEE. This chain's CDR3 is CASSRPGTDTQYF. CDR3 coding DNA: TGTGCCAGCAGTCGACCAGGTACAGATACGCAGTATTTT.

This chain joins TRBV4-3 and TRBJ1-1; TRBD1 aligns across 8 bases. This CDR3 comprises 15 residues. CDR1 LGHNA and CDR2 YSLEER come from the germline V gene. The ends lost 0 bases at V and 1 base at J; junction bases unmatched: 1. The CDR3 sequence is CASSQDRGPNTEAFF. CDR3 DNA: TGCGCCAGCAGCCAAGACAGGGGGCCGAACACTGAAGCTTTCTTT.

The V and J genes are TRBV5-1 and TRBJ2-3, with TRBD2 matching 9 bases. The CDR3 has 17 residues. CDR1 SGHRS and CDR2 YFSETQ come from the germline V gene. V gave up 4 bases and J gave up 5 bases; unmatched junction bases: 14. CDR3 sequence (DNA): TGCGCCAGCAGCAACCCGTCTCTAGCGGGGCTGGGAGATACGCAGTATTTT. Translation: CASSNPSLAGLGDTQYF.

This clone was observed once. The chain recombines TRBV7-9 with TRBJ2-5, with D perhaps matching TRBD2 (6 bases). Germline V gene sequence: CDR1 SEHNR, CDR2 FQNEAQ (reference sequence). This CDR3 comprises 11 residues. V shed 8 bases and J shed 5 bases, with 9 bases lying between them. DNA for the CDR3: TGTGCCAGCGGCGGAGGGGAGACCCAGTACTTC. It encodes CASGGGETQYF. The complete variable domain, with remaining parts taken from reference TRBV7-9 and TRBJ2-5, reads DTGVSQNPRHKITKRGQNVTFRCDPISEHNRLYWYRQTLGQGPEFLTYFQNEAQLEKSRLLSDRFSAERPKGSFSTLEIQRTEQGDSAMYLCASGGGETQYFGPGTRLLVL.

The chain employs TRBV7-2 and TRBJ1-5; TRBD1 agrees at 7 bases. Germline V gene sequence: CDR1 SGHTA, CDR2 FQGNSA. This CDR3 is 16 amino acids long. Trimming took 6 bases from V and 4 from J; bases not matched to a gene: 12. The CDR3 nucleotides read TGTGCCAGCAGTTCCGACAGGGCCAGCATGAATCAGCCCCAGCATTTT. Its protein is CASSSDRASMNQPQHF.

A single count supports this clone. The genes are TRBV2 and TRBJ1-2; 8 nucleotides match TRBD1. J was trimmed by 5 bases and V by 11 bases; bases with no gene match: 16. Germline-derived CDR1 and CDR2 are SNHLY and FYNNEI. The length of the CDR3 is 15 residues. CDR3 DNA: TGTGCCGGACACTTCGGGACAGGAAGGAGATATGGCTACACCTTC. Its protein is CAGHFGTGRRYGYTF.

The chain joins TRBV10-3 to TRBJ2-2; D is unresolved. Germline values: CDR1 ENHRY, CDR2 SYGVKD. The CDR3 covers 17 residues. V was shortened by 6 bases and J by 4 bases, with 21 bases between the two germline ends. CDR3 in amino acids: CAISLPPANYRTGELFF. DNA for the CDR3: TGTGCCATCAGCCTCCCCCCAGCCAACTATCGCACCGGGGAGCTGTTTTTT.

This chain uses TRBV6-5 with TRBJ1-1; D is unclear. The CDR3 totals 13 residues. The germline V and J ends were trimmed by 7 bases and 0 bases, with 9 bases remaining between them. In germline, CDR1 is MNHEY, CDR2 SVGAGI. The CDR3 DNA reads TGTGCCAGCACCTCCCGGTTGAACACTGAAGCTTTCTTT. Its protein is CASTSRLNTEAFF.

The J gene is TRBJ1-6, the V gene TRBV5-5; 9 positions match TRBD1. The CDR3 length is 16 residues. V gave up 3 bases and J gave up 7 bases; unmatched junction bases: 8. Germline lookup yields CDR1 SGHKS and CDR2 YYEKEE (reference sequence). CDR3 in amino acids: CASSWGQGIRNSPLHF. CDR3 in DNA: TGTGCCAGCAGCTGGGGACAGGGAATAAGAAATTCACCCCTCCACTTT.

The chain employs TRBV4-3 and TRBJ2-7; no firm D call. The CDR3 has 15 amino acids. V shed 4 bases and J shed 2 bases, with 15 bases lying between them. Germline values: CDR1 LGHNA, CDR2 YSLEER. CDR3 bases: TGCGCCAGCAGCCTCAACTACGGGTACACCTACGAGCAGTACTTC. This translates into CASSLNYGYTYEQYF.

The chain has TRBV9 and TRBJ2-4; TRBD2 matches at 15 bases. V dropped 3 bases and J dropped 11; count of bases not matched to a gene: 6. CDR1 SGDLS and CDR2 YYNGEE come from the germline V gene. The CDR3 is 15 residues long. Here the CDR3 DNA reads TGTGCCAGCAGCGATCGGACTAGCGGGGGGGCTCTTCAGTACTTC. This sequence encodes CASSDRTSGGALQYF.

This chain joins TRBV10-2 and TRBJ2-3; D possibly corresponds to TRBD2 (6 bases). The CDR3 loop spans 13 amino acids. From germline, CDR1 is WSHSY and CDR2 SAAADI. Trimming shortened V by 10 bases and J by 0 bases, and 11 bases separated the two germline ends. CDR3 nucleotide sequence: TGCGCCATAATGGCGGGGAGCACAGATACGCAGTATTTT. As protein: CAIMAGSTDTQYF.

This chain connects TRBV9 to TRBJ2-3, with 9 positions matching TRBD2. The CDR3 has 16 residues. Germline CDR1 and CDR2: SGDLS and YYNGEE. Losses at the gene ends were 0 bases for V and 5 bases for J; bases not matched to a gene: 7. The CDR3 nucleotides are TGTGCCAGCAGCGTAGATCCGGGACTAGCAGGAGATACGCAGTATTTT. It is translated as CASSVDPGLAGDTQYF. Based on the CDR3 plus reference TRBV9 and TRBJ2-3, the full variable domain is DSGVTQTPKHLITATGQRVTLRCSPRSGDLSVYWYQQSLDQGLQFLIQYYNGEERAKGNILERFSAQQFPDLHSELNLSSLELGDSALYFCASSVDPGLAGDTQYFGPGTRLTVL.

This clone appeared a few times. This sequence joins TRBV6-5 and TRBJ2-7, with D tentatively TRBD1 (6 bases). The germline gives CDR1 MNHEY, CDR2 SVGAGI. The CDR3 covers 13 residues. Trimming removed 5 bases from V and 4 bases from J, with 12 bases in between. The DNA of the CDR3 is TGTGCCAGCAGTAATCCCCAGGGGTACGAGCAGTACTTC. It is translated as CASSNPQGYEQYF.

The chain uses TRBV5-1 and TRBJ2-7; TRBD1 might be the D (5 bases). CDR3 length equals 14 residues. Trimming took off 1 base at V and 5 bases at J, with 13 bases between the two ends. Germline assignment: CDR1 SGHRS and CDR2 YFSETQ. CDR3 coding DNA: TGCGCCAGCAGCTTGTCCAGTGGGGCCCACGAGCAGTACTTC. Translated: CASSLSSGAHEQYF.

The chain is built from TRBV25-1 and TRBJ1-2; 8 bases fit TRBD1. Germline V lookup: CDR1 MGHDK, CDR2 SYGVNS. Losses at the gene ends were 3 bases for V and 3 bases for J; bases not matched to a gene: 6. This CDR3 is built from 15 residues. CDR3 sequence: CASSDARGRDYGYTF. The CDR3 DNA reads TGTGCCAGCAGTGATGCCAGGGGGCGCGACTATGGCTACACCTTC.

The rearrangement uses TRBV5-1 and TRBJ2-2, with D perhaps TRBD1 (6 bases). The CDR3 has 14 residues. From germline, CDR1 is SGHRS and CDR2 YFSETQ. V was clipped by 3 bases and J by 4 bases, with 10 bases between them. CDR3: CASSYREGTGELFF. The CDR3 coding sequence is TGCGCCAGCAGCTACAGGGAAGGCACCGGGGAGCTGTTTTTT.

The J gene is TRBJ2-5, the V gene TRBV18; 9 nucleotides agree with TRBD1. The CDR3 covers 14 residues. CDR1 and CDR2 (germline): KGHSH, LQKENI. Germline trimming cut 6 bases from V and 5 bases from J; bases unmatched to any gene: 7. The CDR3 DNA sequence: TGTGCCAGCTCGCAGGGGACAGGGACCGAGACCCAGTACTTC. Amino acids: CASSQGTGTETQYF. Full variable domain (missing parts from reference TRBV18 and TRBJ2-5): NAGVMQNPRHLVRRRGQEARLRCSPMKGHSHVYWYRQLPEEGLKFMVYLQKENIIDESGMPKERFSAEFPKEGPSILRIQQVVRGDSAAYFCASSQGTGTETQYFGPGTRLLVL.

As regards this clone: The junction departs from the called germline gene at one end, perhaps through a read error. The gene calls are TRBV2 and TRBJ2-5; 7 bases match TRBD2. This CDR3 is 14 amino acids long. The germline V gene encodes CDR1 SNHLY and CDR2 FYNNEI. CDR3 in amino acids: CASSPRRLAGTGHF. CDR3 nucleotides: TGTGCCAGCAGCCCTCGCAGGTTAGCGGGTACTGGGCACTTC. The variable domain in full, completed from reference TRBV2 and TRBJ2-5, reads EPEVTQTPSHQVTQMGQEVILRCVPISNHLYFYWYRQILGQKVEFLVSFYNNEISEKSEIFDDQFSVERPDGSNFTLKIRSTKLEDSAMYFCASSPRRLAGTGHFGPGTRLLVL.

V is TRBV7-2 and J is TRBJ2-7, with D possibly matching TRBD2 (5 bases). Per the germline V gene, CDR1 is SGHTA and CDR2 is FQGNSA. The CDR3 contains 16 residues. Trimming stripped 5 bases from V and 9 bases from J, with 26 bases between. In nucleotides, the CDR3 is TGTGCCAGCAGCCCAACTCTTGGGATCGCCTACGAGGGGCAGTACTTC. It yields the protein CASSPTLGIAYEGQYF.

This clone has a single count. The chain uses TRBV5-6 and TRBJ1-1; D may be TRBD1 (6 bases). The V end was cut by 4 bases, the J end by 7 bases, with 14 bases between. This CDR3 has 13 amino acids. Germline loops: CDR1 SGHDT, CDR2 YYEEEE. CDR3 amino acids: CASSTAAGVEAFF. The CDR3 region has the DNA TGTGCCAGCAGCACAGCCGCAGGGGTTGAAGCTTTCTTT. The entire variable domain, with the rest obtained from reference TRBV5-6 and TRBJ1-1, is as follows: DAGVTQSPTHLIKTRGQQVTLRCSPKSGHDTVSWYQQALGQGPQFIFQYYEEEERQRGNFPDRFSGHQFPNYSSELNVNALLLGDSALYLCASSTAAGVEAFFGQGTRLTVV.

The chain carries TRBV10-3 and TRBJ2-3, with D possibly being TRBD2 (7 bases). Germline CDR1 is ENHRY and CDR2 is SYGVKD. The CDR3 extends over 14 amino acids. V was clipped by 6 bases and J by 2 bases, with 12 bases between them. CDR3 region: CAIRLGGPTDTQYF. The CDR3 DNA reads as TGTGCCATCAGGCTGGGGGGGCCCACAGATACGCAGTATTTT.

This chain links TRBV5-4 with TRBJ1-1; D is unclear. The CDR3 has 14 residues. V was pared by 4 bases and J by 1 base, with 11 bases between. From germline, CDR1 is SGHNT and CDR2 YYREEE (reference sequence). DNA for the CDR3: TGTGCCAGCAGCATTTCGAGGGCGAACACTGAAGCTTTCTTT. Translated: CASSISRANTEAFF.

This clone was seen a few times. This chain uses TRBV6-1 with TRBJ2-2, with 9 bases that match TRBD2. This CDR3 comprises 15 residues. Germline assignment: CDR1 MNHNS and CDR2 SASEGT. The trim removed 7 bases at V and 4 bases at J, leaving 7 bases unmatched. CDR3 DNA: TGTGCCAGCACAGCGGGAGGTACGGTCACCGGGGAGCTGTTTTTT. The encoded protein is CASTAGGTVTGELFF.

The rearrangement links TRBV4-1 to TRBJ2-7; D may be TRBD2 (5 bases). The CDR3 runs to 14 residues. Germline CDR1 and CDR2: MGHRA and YSYEKL. The germline V and J ends were trimmed by 1 base and 0 bases, with 7 bases remaining between them. The DNA of the CDR3 is TGCGCCAGCAGCCAAGTGGGGAGCTCCTACGAGCAGTACTTC. It translates to CASSQVGSSYEQYF.